The 5 T cell receptor beta chains given below trace back to one sample, sequenced in a study of blood T cell repertoires in COVID-19. Sequencing used immunoSEQ multiplex PCR; TCRdb keeps in-frame clones, though not all of them. The sample comprises some 250,000 clones, approximately 90% of which are singletons, and 2.2% rests with the top ten. Sequenced input: peripheral blood. These receptors were obtained from a man aged 25 to 40 who had recovered from COVID-19.

The rearrangement joins TRBV28 to TRBJ2-7; TRBD1 might be the D (5 bases). The CDR3 loop spans 19 amino acids. Germline CDR1 MDHEN, CDR2 SYDVKM. V lost 5 bases and J 1 base, leaving 27 bases between the germline ends. The CDR3 sequence: CASSKRIYMSGAGSYEQYF. The CDR3 bases are TGTGCCAGCAGTAAAAGGATTTATATGAGTGGGGCCGGGTCCTACGAGCAGTACTTC.

The CDR3, as DNA: TGTGCCAGTAGCCCGGCCGGGGAGCTGTTTTTT. It specifies CASSPAGELFF. The chain is built from TRBV19 and TRBJ2-2; no clear D gene. Trimming took 6 bases from V and 6 from J, leaving 5 bases between them. CDR1 is LNHDA and CDR2 is SQIVND in the germline V gene (reference sequence). The CDR3 sequence is 11 residues long.

The J gene is TRBJ1-2, the V gene TRBV3-1 (or the pseudogene TRBV3-2), with a weak D call TRBD1 (6 bases). Germline V gene sequence: CDR1 LGHDT, CDR2 YNNKEL (reference sequence). Trimming cost V 2 bases and J 1 base, with 23 bases left between them. The CDR3 spans 19 residues. CDR3 in amino acids: CASSQQGQGQGQLNYGYTF. The CDR3 nucleotides read TGTGCCAGCAGCCAACAGGGGCAGGGCCAGGGTCAGCTTAACTATGGCTACACCTTC.

The rearrangement joins TRBV6-2 or TRBV6-3 to TRBJ2-7; TRBD2 agrees at 7 bases. Looked up from germline, CDR1 is MNHEY and CDR2 is SVGEGT. With V trimmed by 0 bases and J by 5 bases, 10 bases remained unmatched. The CDR3 runs to 16 residues. The CDR3: CASSYSLAALFHEQYF. The CDR3, as DNA: TGTGCCAGCAGTTACTCTCTAGCGGCTTTATTCCACGAGCAGTACTTC.

The J gene is TRBJ1-1, the V gene TRBV6-5; D not resolved. Germline V CDR1 and CDR2: MNHEY, SVGAGI. Trimming left V 6 bases short and J 5 bases short, with 10 bases between. The CDR3 is 12 amino acids. The CDR3 sequence is CASRYSRTEAFF. In DNA, the CDR3 is TGTGCCAGCAGATATTCTCGGACTGAAGCTTTCTTT.